These T cell receptor beta chains were read from a single sample in a study of blood T cell repertoires in COVID-19. Produced via immunoSEQ multiplex PCR; TCRdb's table is partial and in-frame only. Among roughly 440,000 clones listed, approximately 89% were seen once. The specimen was peripheral blood. The receptors come from a woman between 50 and 59 years old with COVID-19, enrolled during active disease. CDR3s include the opening cysteine and the closing phenylalanine or tryptophan. D genes are given only for firm matches. Size is stated for part of the rows, as once, few or many counts, or as a class when the clone is expanded.

D gene: NA
J gene: TRBJ1-5
V gene: TRBV2
clone size: once
CDR3 protein: CASSGQGINQPQHF
CDR3 DNA: TGTGCCAGCAGTGGGCAGGGAATCAATCAGCCCCAGCATTTT

D gene: TRBD1
J gene: TRBJ2-7
V gene: TRBV5-1
clone size: NA
CDR3 protein: CASSLQGTPSYEQYF
CDR3 DNA: TGCGCCAGCAGCTTACAGGGGACACCTTCCTACGAGCAGTACTTC

D gene: NA
J gene: TRBJ2-2
V gene: TRBV30
clone size: NA
CDR3 protein: CAWRSERGELFF
CDR3 DNA: TGTGCCTGGAGGAGTGAACGCGGGGAGCTGTTTTTT

D gene: NA
J gene: TRBJ1-6
V gene: TRBV5-1
clone size: NA
CDR3 protein: CATHWWGGHHTNSPLHF
CDR3 DNA: TGCGCCACCCACTGGTGGGGCGGTCACCATACAAATTCACCCCTCCACTTT

D gene: NA
J gene: TRBJ1-2
V gene: TRBV20-1
clone size: NA
CDR3 protein: CSASYSNYGYTF
CDR3 DNA: TGCAGTGCTAGTTACAGTAACTATGGCTACACCTTC

D gene: NA
J gene: TRBJ2-2
V gene: TRBV5-4
clone size: NA
CDR3 protein: CASSARQETGELFF
CDR3 DNA: TGTGCCAGCAGCGCGAGACAGGAAACCGGGGAGCTGTTTTTT

D gene: TRBD1
J gene: TRBJ1-2
V gene: TRBV29-1
clone size: NA
CDR3 protein: CSVGDRGDGYTF
CDR3 DNA: TGCAGCGTCGGGGACAGGGGGGATGGCTACACCTTC

D gene: NA
J gene: TRBJ1-4
V gene: TRBV5-1
clone size: NA
CDR3 protein: CASSLAGLSEKLFF
CDR3 DNA: TGCGCCAGCAGCTTGGCAGGACTCTCTGAAAAACTGTTTTTT

D gene: NA
J gene: TRBJ1-2
V gene: TRBV30
clone size: NA
CDR3 protein: CAWSVLSGSFLDGYTF
CDR3 DNA: TGTGCCTGGAGTGTACTTTCAGGTTCATTCCTTGATGGCTACACCTTC

D gene: NA
J gene: TRBJ1-3
V gene: TRBV28
clone size: NA
CDR3 protein: CASSPGTLGNTIYF
CDR3 DNA: TGTGCCAGCAGTCCCGGGACTCTCGGAAACACCATATATTTT

D gene: TRBD1
J gene: TRBJ1-2
V gene: TRBV27
clone size: NA
CDR3 protein: CASSLAAGGLVDYGYTF
CDR3 DNA: TGTGCCAGCAGTTTGGCGGCAGGGGGTTTGGTGGACTATGGCTACACCTTC

D gene: TRBD1
J gene: TRBJ1-2
V gene: TRBV6-5
clone size: NA
CDR3 protein: CASRADRDYGYTF
CDR3 DNA: TGTGCCAGCAGAGCTGACAGGGACTATGGCTACACCTTC

D gene: NA
J gene: TRBJ2-7
V gene: TRBV5-1
clone size: NA
CDR3 protein: CASSIDRSSYEQYF
CDR3 DNA: TGCGCCAGCAGCATTGACAGAAGCTCCTACGAGCAGTACTTC

D gene: NA
J gene: TRBJ1-2
V gene: TRBV6-6
clone size: NA
CDR3 protein: CASSAGQAGYTF
CDR3 DNA: TGTGCCAGCAGCGCGGGGCAGGCGGGCTACACCTTC

D gene: TRBD1
J gene: TRBJ2-3
V gene: TRBV7-9
clone size: NA
CDR3 protein: CASSLTGVTDTQYF
CDR3 DNA: TGTGCCAGCAGCCTGACAGGGGTCACAGATACGCAGTATTTT

D gene: NA
J gene: TRBJ1-2
V gene: TRBV6-5
clone size: once
CDR3 protein: CASSSPRASGYTF
CDR3 DNA: TGTGCCAGCAGTTCCCCGCGGGCCAGCGGCTACACCTTC

D gene: TRBD1
J gene: TRBJ1-2
V gene: TRBV19
clone size: NA
CDR3 protein: CASRPTGGGYGYTF
CDR3 DNA: TGTGCCAGTAGGCCGACAGGGGGGGGCTATGGCTACACCTTC

D gene: NA
J gene: TRBJ1-1
V gene: TRBV6-5
clone size: NA
CDR3 protein: CASIRPGPRNTEAFF
CDR3 DNA: TGTGCCAGCATTCGACCGGGTCCTCGGAACACTGAAGCTTTCTTT

D gene: NA
J gene: TRBJ1-2
V gene: TRBV6-5
clone size: NA
CDR3 protein: CASRVSEHYGYTF
CDR3 DNA: TGTGCCAGCAGAGTATCCGAGCACTATGGCTACACCTTC

D gene: NA
J gene: TRBJ1-5
V gene: TRBV3-1/TRBV3-2
clone size: NA
CDR3 protein: CASSPRAGNQPQHF
CDR3 DNA: TGTGCCAGCAGCCCCAGGGCCGGCAATCAGCCCCAGCATTTT

D gene: NA
J gene: TRBJ1-1
V gene: TRBV5-5
clone size: once
CDR3 protein: CASSPRAVSEAFF
CDR3 DNA: TGTGCCAGCAGCCCGCGGGCGGTTAGTGAAGCTTTCTTT

D gene: TRBD2
J gene: TRBJ2-7
V gene: TRBV5-1
clone size: NA
CDR3 protein: CASSRGLAGGLVNEQYF
CDR3 DNA: TGCGCCAGCAGCCGCGGACTAGCGGGGGGGCTGGTGAACGAGCAGTACTTC

D gene: TRBD1
J gene: TRBJ2-7
V gene: TRBV7-9
clone size: NA
CDR3 protein: CASTLTGASYEQYF
CDR3 DNA: TGTGCCAGCACCCTTACAGGGGCCTCCTACGAGCAGTACTTC

D gene: NA
J gene: TRBJ1-1
V gene: TRBV5-1
clone size: NA
CDR3 protein: CASSLGGQGNTEAFF
CDR3 DNA: TGCGCCAGCAGCTTGGGAGGCCAGGGGAACACTGAAGCTTTCTTT

D gene: NA
J gene: TRBJ2-4
V gene: TRBV5-5
clone size: NA
CDR3 protein: CASSSPGGLAKNIQYF
CDR3 DNA: TGTGCCAGCAGCTCACCGGGGGGCTTAGCCAAAAACATTCAGTACTTC

D gene: NA
J gene: TRBJ1-1
V gene: TRBV6-5
clone size: NA
CDR3 protein: CASSRGGTEAFF
CDR3 DNA: TGTGCCAGCTCCAGGGGTGGCACTGAAGCTTTCTTT

D gene: NA
J gene: TRBJ2-7
V gene: TRBV5-1
clone size: NA
CDR3 protein: CASGPTGLSRSSYEQYF
CDR3 DNA: TGCGCCAGCGGACCGACAGGACTCTCAAGGAGCTCCTACGAGCAGTACTTC

D gene: TRBD1
J gene: TRBJ1-5
V gene: TRBV19
clone size: few
CDR3 protein: CASSRTGGNQPQHF
CDR3 DNA: TGTGCCAGTAGTCGGACAGGGGGCAATCAGCCCCAGCATTTT

D gene: NA
J gene: TRBJ2-6
V gene: TRBV18
clone size: NA
CDR3 protein: CASSPTGDGSSGANVLTF
CDR3 DNA: TGTGCCAGCTCACCAACGGGGGACGGGAGCTCTGGGGCCAACGTCCTGACTTTC

D gene: NA
J gene: TRBJ2-7
V gene: TRBV5-1
clone size: NA
CDR3 protein: CASSSTPGSDEQYF
CDR3 DNA: TGCGCCAGCAGCTCCACTCCGGGATCGGACGAGCAGTACTTC

D gene: NA
J gene: TRBJ1-5
V gene: TRBV18
clone size: NA
CDR3 protein: CASSPMDSNQPQHF
CDR3 DNA: TGTGCCAGCTCACCCATGGACAGTAATCAGCCCCAGCATTTT

D gene: TRBD1
J gene: TRBJ1-2
V gene: TRBV6-5
clone size: NA
CDR3 protein: CASSYSGTVQGGYTF
CDR3 DNA: TGTGCCAGCAGTTACTCGGGGACAGTACAGGGTGGCTACACCTTC